This T cell receptor (beta chain) stems from a study of Ad26.COV2.S vaccination and SARS-CoV-2 variants (dated by TCRdb to about 2021). Concerning the study at large: Donors in the vaccine arm were drawn from COV1001, a phase I-IIa trial of Ad26.COV2.S in healthy adults that was multicentre, randomized, double-blind and placebo-controlled. Dosing of Ad26.COV2.S was intramuscular, at either 5x10^10 or 1x10^11 viral particles, delivered as one shot or as two shots spaced 56 days apart. Sequencing of the TCRbeta repertoire served to evaluate the specificity and breadth of SARS-CoV-2-reactive T cell receptors following Ad26.COV2.S vaccination. The TCR-sequenced set comprised around 30 samples: around 20 Ad26.COV2.S vaccine recipients, 5 placebo recipients and 8 SARS-CoV-2 convalescent individuals. Trial participants were randomized into five groups of five: low-dose or high-dose Ad26.COV2.S given once or twice, or placebo on both occasions. Investigators did not know the trial group allocation while performing experiments and assessing outcomes. Broad study findings and their caveats: According to the authors, total T cell responses may have been underestimated by the TCR breadth and depth analyses. The study was not powered for comparison of responses between vaccine doses or regimens. After vaccination, spike-specific CD8+ and CD4+ T cell responses were reported to show substantial breadth. Comparable non-spike TCR breadth was observed between vaccine and placebo recipients, consistent with only spike being contained in the vaccine. Compared with placebo recipients, Ad26.COV2.S recipients showed higher spike-specific TCR breadth (P = 0.0014).

Details on this clone: The antigen it recognizes is unknown. The sample holds no much larger clone one base away, and base qualities are not on file.

The immunoSEQ Assay was the method used to sequence TCRbeta CDR3 regions. After extraction, genomic DNA underwent amplification by bias-controlled multiplex PCR, followed by high-throughput sequencing. The source study handled its data this way. To quantify the absolute abundance of each unique TCRbeta CDR3 region, sequences were collapsed and filtered. T cell fraction was estimated by normalizing TCRbeta template counts to usable DNA, with usable DNA measured through amplification of reference genes found in all nucleated cells. Repertoire TCRs were annotated as SARS-CoV-2-specific when V gene, CDR3 amino acid sequence and J gene were exactly matched to a known reactive TCR set. The reference SARS-CoV-2 TCR set was derived from MIRA and filtered for enrichment in COVID-19-positive ImmuneCODE repertoires, a step that removed public or cross-reactive TCRs. Drawing on the MIRA antigens, annotated TCRs were analysed further at the level of specific ORF or position within ORF. Depth was the summed frequency of annotated unique rearrangements, while breadth was defined as annotated unique rearrangements over total unique productive rearrangements. Group comparisons of TCR breadth used two-sided Wilcoxon rank-sum tests. TCRdb carries this immuneACCESS record with in-frame sequences only. Its versions omit some clonotypes, under half of them owing to an unresolved V gene in the studies checked, with the rest unexplained. V and J calls and clone size are as listed in that table; D and trimming were resolved from the DNA. This sample has a few hundred thousand clones in its table, and approximately 87% of those were observed once. The leading ten clones occupy approximately 5% of the sample.

What this sample's treatment or condition label stands for: roughly 20 received Ad26.COV2.S at low or high dose, single or two shots; 5 received placebo; per-sample allocation not given. Repertoires of vaccine and placebo recipients were sequenced from samples taken on day 63 after the first injection. Between 29 July and 7 August 2020, Cohort 1b enrolled fewer than 30 adults aged 18-55 years at one site in Boston, USA. Ad26.COV2.S was a replication-incompetent adenovirus type 26 vector that expressed a prefusion-stabilized SARS-CoV-2 spike protein derived from the original Wuhan strain. In the germline V gene, CDR1 corresponds to SNHLY and CDR2 to FYNNEI. The CDR3 spans 16 residues, from the cysteine through the phenylalanine. Only the CDR3 portion is preserved as DNA: 48 bases, with reading frame beginning at the first base. The V end loses 1 base and the J end loses 7 bases, and a stretch of 14 bases separates them.

The origin of this receptor is a person aged 18-60 years who received the Ad26.COV2.S COVID-19 vaccine or a placebo. Sample: peripheral blood, taken in a trial of Ad26.COV2.S vaccine versus placebo. The chain uses TRBV2 and TRBJ1-6; 5 matching bases give a weak D call of TRBD1. The CDR3 here reads CASSEDGAPWNSPLHF. The DNA sequence is as follows: TGTGCCAGCAGTGAAGATGGGGCTCCCTGGAATTCACCCCTCCACTTT.